These 17 T cell receptor beta chains share one sample of origin, sequenced in a study of CD8+CD57+ T cells in acquired aplastic anemia. Genomic DNA acted as the template from which TCR beta VDJ combination and CDR3 sequence profiling were carried out. MiXCR, applied by TCRdb to the reads, yields one record per CDR3 protein. The sample holds under 200,000 distinct CDR3 sequences, about 48% seen once. The sample consisted of sorted CD4+, CD8+, or CD8+CD57+ T cells (not recorded which) from PBMCs. These receptors originate from a human donor in good health.

This clonotype occurred many times. V is TRBV14 and J is TRBJ2-3, with a possible D match to TRBD2 (7 bases). This CDR3 region has 15 residues. Trimming cost V 4 bases and J 2 bases, with 13 bases left between them. In germline, CDR1 is SGHDN, CDR2 FVKESK. CDR3 sequence: CASSLGGGLTDTQYF. The CDR3 DNA is TGTGCCAGCAGCCTTGGCGGGGGCCTCACAGATACGCAGTATTTT.

The chain uses TRBV7-6 and TRBJ1-2, with D possibly TRBD1 on 5 matching bases. The CDR3 loop spans 14 amino acids. V lost 1 base to trimming and J lost 2 bases, with 8 bases between them. CDR1 is SGHVS, CDR2 FNYEAQ, per germline. The CDR3 here is CASSLGGGNYGYTF. CDR3 nucleotide sequence: TGTGCCAGCAGCTTAGGTGGGGGGAACTATGGCTACACCTTC.

This clonotype was observed at least ten times. This sequence joins TRBV25-1 and TRBJ2-7; D uncertain. The CDR3 loop spans 12 amino acids. Germline V gene sequence: CDR1 MGHDK, CDR2 SYGVNS. V was trimmed by 7 bases and J by 5 bases, leaving 12 bases between them. As DNA, the CDR3 is TGTGCCAGCACGGAAGGAAACCACGAGCAGTACTTC. Its translation: CASTEGNHEQYF.

The chain carries TRBV2 and TRBJ2-3, with unresolved D. V lost 3 bases to trimming and J lost 4 bases, with 14 bases between them. This CDR3 contains 15 residues. Germline V CDR1 and CDR2: SNHLY, FYNNEI. CDR3 DNA sequence: TGTGCCAGCAGTGATTGGCAGCTTGATGCAGATACGCAGTATTTT. Translation: CASSDWQLDADTQYF.

The chain is built from TRBV20-1 and TRBJ1-1, with D possibly TRBD1 on 6 matching bases. CDR3 length: 15 residues. V lost 0 bases to trimming and J lost 7 bases, with 18 bases between them. Germline V gene data show CDR1 as DFQATT and CDR2 as SNEGSKA (reference sequence). The CDR3 reads CSARDGRGGQGEAFF. The CDR3 DNA is TGCAGTGCTAGAGACGGAAGGGGGGGGCAGGGTGAAGCTTTCTTT.

The V call is TRBV10-3, the J call TRBJ2-3; no definite D call. The CDR3 has 15 amino acids. Germline values: CDR1 ENHRY, CDR2 SYGVKD. Trimming removed 7 bases from V and 0 bases from J, with 14 bases in between. The CDR3: CAITLGGTSTDTQYF. CDR3 bases: TGTGCCATCACCCTAGGCGGAACTAGCACAGATACGCAGTATTTT.

The DNA for the CDR3 is TGTGCCAGCAGTGAAGGTTGGGTACAGGACAATCAGCCCCAGCATTTT. Protein product: CASSEGWVQDNQPQHF. V gene TRBV25-1 combines with J gene TRBJ1-5, with TRBD1 as a possible D gene (5 bases). Germline CDR1 MGHDK, CDR2 SYGVNS. This CDR3 contains 16 residues. Trimming shortened V by 2 bases and J by 3 bases, and 14 bases separated the two germline ends.

The J gene is TRBJ2-5, the V gene TRBV7-8, with D possibly matching TRBD2 (5 bases). V was pared by 5 bases and J by 0 bases, with 10 bases between. The CDR3 spans 14 residues. Germline V CDR1 and CDR2: SGHVS, FQNEAQ. The chain's CDR3 is CASSRPGNQETQYF. The DNA for the CDR3 is TGTGCCAGCAGCCGTCCGGGAAACCAAGAGACCCAGTACTTC.

The chain joins TRBV20-1 to TRBJ2-1, with D uncertain. This CDR3 region has 13 residues. The V and J ends lost 2 bases and 8 bases respectively, with 13 bases between them. CDR1 and CDR2 (germline): DFQATT, SNEGSKA (reference sequence). The CDR3 DNA reads TGCAGTGCTAGAAGGCCGAGGTACGATGAGCAGTTCTTC. Amino acids: CSARRPRYDEQFF.

This clonotype appeared many times. CDR3 sequence (DNA): TGCAGCGTCGGGGGGTTGACGGCCTCCTACGAGCAGTACTTC. Translated, it gives CSVGGLTASYEQYF. The V call is TRBV29-1, the J call TRBJ2-7, with 7 positions matching TRBD2. This CDR3 region has 14 residues. V lost 6 bases, J lost 0 bases, and 8 bases stayed unmatched. CDR1 and CDR2 (germline): SQVTM, ANQGSEA.

This chain links TRBV10-3 with TRBJ1-3, with D uncertain. Trimming took 6 bases from V and 4 from J, leaving 10 bases between them. Germline assignment: CDR1 ENHRY and CDR2 SYGVKD. CDR3 length: 13 residues. The CDR3 coding sequence is TGTGCCATCAGCGACGTCGGGGGAAACACCATATATTTT. The encoded protein is CAISDVGGNTIYF.

This clonotype was detected many times. This chain connects TRBV2 to TRBJ2-6; D gene unclear. The CDR3 covers 16 residues. In germline, CDR1 is SNHLY, CDR2 FYNNEI. Trimming took 2 bases from V and 4 from J, leaving 12 bases between them. The CDR3 protein is CASSERHSSGANVLTF. CDR3 DNA sequence: TGTGCCAGCAGTGAACGGCACAGCTCCGGGGCCAACGTCCTGACTTTC. Supplemented by reference TRBV2 and TRBJ2-6, the full variable domain reads EPEVTQTPSHQVTQMGQEVILRCVPISNHLYFYWYRQILGQKVEFLVSFYNNEISEKSEIFDDQFSVERPDGSNFTLKIRSTKLEDSAMYFCASSERHSSGANVLTFGAGSRLTVL.

V is TRBV3-1 and J is TRBJ1-1, with a weak D call TRBD1 (6 bases). This CDR3 spans 14 amino acids. CDR1 and CDR2 from the germline V gene are LGHDT and YNNKEL (reference sequence). Deletions cut 2 bases from V and 10 bases from J, with 17 bases between. The CDR3 DNA is TGTGCCAGCAGCCAACTAAGGGGGTCTTCCGGAGCTTTCTTT. Translating it yields CASSQLRGSSGAFF.

This clonotype was observed a few times. A much larger clonotype is one base distant, so this may be a read error. This chain uses TRBV19 with TRBJ2-1; 9 bases match TRBD2. CDR1 is LNHDA, CDR2 SQIVND, per germline (reference sequence). The CDR3 is 14 residues long. This chain's CDR3 is CASNTAGGPDEQLF. As DNA, the CDR3 is TGTGCCAGTAATACGGCGGGAGGGCCTGATGAGCAGCTCTTC.

The chain employs TRBV20-1 and TRBJ1-2, with TRBD1 identical over 10 bases. The CDR3 extends over 16 amino acids. Trimming at V came to 0 bases and at J to 4 bases, leaving 8 bases not matched to a gene. Germline V gives CDR1 DFQATT, CDR2 SNEGSKA (reference sequence). CDR3 nucleotides: TGCAGTGCTAGAGATTTGGGGACAGGGGTCACCTATGGCTACACCTTC. Protein: CSARDLGTGVTYGYTF.

J is TRBJ2-2 and V is TRBV7-2; D remains ambiguous. This CDR3 contains 13 residues. CDR1 and CDR2 from the germline V gene are SGHTA and FQGNSA. V was trimmed by 3 bases and J by 5 bases, leaving 7 bases between them. The CDR3 here is CASSFGWTGELFF. The CDR3, as DNA: TGTGCCAGCAGCTTCGGGTGGACCGGGGAGCTGTTTTTT.

To note about this clonotype: At one of its ends the junction is not consistent with the germline gene, which may arise from a read error. The chain is built from TRBV19 and TRBJ2-5, with D possibly TRBD2 on 5 matching bases. This CDR3 is built from 15 residues. The germline V gene has CDR1 LNHDA and CDR2 SQIVND (reference sequence). The CDR3 protein is CTSSIFRGVQETQYF. The CDR3 nucleotides read TGTACCAGTAGTATTTTCCGGGGAGTCCAAGAGACCCAGTACTTC.